This T cell receptor (beta chain) was identified in a study of T cell responses to AZD1222 COVID-19 vaccine. Generated by immunoSEQ multiplex PCR, the TCRdb table keeps only in-frame clones and is missing some. The top ten clones hold around 4.5% of a sample with 100,000 to 150,000 clones, 80% to 95% of them seen once. This CDR3 is built from 12 residues. V lost 3 bases to trimming and J lost 8 bases, with 8 bases between them. Germline values: CDR1 LNHDA, CDR2 SQIVND (reference sequence). The sample consisted of peripheral blood, taken on day 0 of MenACWY control vaccination. This sequence was found in an adult in good health. The chain recombines TRBV19 with TRBJ2-1; D remains ambiguous. In nucleotides, the CDR3 is TGTGCCAGTAGTATGTGGGTTCATGAGCAGTTCTTC. The encoded protein is CASSMWVHEQFF.